This T cell receptor beta chain came from a study of shared clonotypes between healthy human individuals. Study in general: Donor composition was a couple of women and three men, aged 18 to 49.

Study-wide results and caveats: Larger estimated richness was generally recorded for naive subsets relative to memory subsets.

As regards this clone: What it recognizes is unknown.

The germline CDR1 and CDR2 sequences are LNHDA and SQIVND (reference sequence). J lost 3 bases, V lost 4 bases, and 2 bases had no gene match. The CDR3 spans 14 residues. The study ran the assay at deep level. This table comes from immunoSEQ multiplex PCR, and its TCRdb copy is limited to in-frame clones, with some not included. The sample yields about 1 million clones, around 76% seen once. This chain links TRBV19 with TRBJ2-2; TRBD1 aligns across 7 bases. Sequenced sample: memory CD4+ T cells sorted from blood. Subset described: CD45RA-negative fraction. The sequence derives from a man aged 18-30 years in good health. DNA of the CDR3: TGTGCCAGTAGTAACCAGGGGGACACCGGGGAGCTGTTTTTT. Residues: CASSNQGDTGELFF.